Each of the 5 T cell receptor beta chains below was sequenced from the same sample in a study of blood T cell repertoires in COVID-19. The protocol was immunoSEQ multiplex PCR, while the TCRdb copy is restricted to in-frame clones and leaves out a portion. The sample holds roughly 230,000 clones, approximately 90% seen once. The specimen sequenced was peripheral blood. Source of these receptors: a man between 65 and 79 years old with acute or convalescent COVID-19.

The V and J genes are TRBV6-5 and TRBJ1-4; possibly TRBD1 for D (6 bases). Germline-derived CDR1 and CDR2 are MNHEY and SVGAGI. This CDR3 spans 14 amino acids. Trimming left V 5 bases short and J 8 bases short, with 15 bases between. The CDR3 DNA is TGTGCCAGCAGTACGGCAGGGGCGATAGAAAAACTGTTTTTT. This encodes CASSTAGAIEKLFF.

This chain connects TRBV4-2 to TRBJ1-6; a possible D gene is TRBD1 (5 bases). V lost 0 bases and J 7 bases, leaving 16 bases between the germline ends. Germline V CDR1 and CDR2: LGHNA, YNFKEQ. The CDR3 covers 17 residues. CDR3: CASSQEPGPIPNSPLHF. The DNA of the CDR3 is TGTGCCAGCAGCCAAGAGCCAGGGCCGATCCCCAATTCACCCCTCCACTTT.

A few counts support this clone. The chain carries TRBV12-3 or TRBV12-4 and TRBJ2-6, with D maybe TRBD1 (7 bases). Trimming removed 1 base at V and 13 bases at J, with 11 bases between. The CDR3 has 13 amino acids. The chain's CDR3 is CASSLGAGGVLTF. The CDR3 DNA reads as TGTGCCAGCAGTTTAGGGGCAGGGGGGGTCCTGACTTTC.

CDR3 coding DNA: TGTGCCAGTACCGGGACACAGAGCTATGGCTACACCTTC. This codes for CASTGTQSYGYTF. The chain joins TRBV19 to TRBJ1-2; D may be TRBD1 (6 bases). Trimming shortened V by 7 bases and J by 4 bases, and 13 bases separated the two germline ends. Looked up from germline, CDR1 is LNHDA and CDR2 is SQIVND (reference sequence). The CDR3 extends over 13 amino acids.

The chain is built from TRBV11-2 and TRBJ2-5; D may be TRBD2 (6 bases). The CDR3 runs 15 residues. V lost 1 base and J 4 bases, leaving 13 bases between the germline ends. Germline CDR1 reads SGHAT; CDR2 reads FQNNGV. CDR3 region: CASSLAGTLIETQYF. DNA of the CDR3: TGTGCCAGCAGCTTAGCCGGGACTTTGATAGAGACCCAGTACTTC. Full variable domain (missing parts from reference TRBV11-2 and TRBJ2-5): EAGVAQSPRYKIIEKRQSVAFWCNPISGHATLYWYQQILGQGPKLLIQFQNNGVVDDSQLPKDRFSAERLKGVDSTLKIQPAKLEDSAVYLCASSLAGTLIETQYFGPGTRLLVL.